The 28 T cell receptor beta chains below were found in one sample sequenced in a study of T cells in localized non-small cell lung cancer. Produced via immunoSEQ multiplex PCR; TCRdb's table is partial and in-frame only. Among about 40,000 clones listed, around 81% were seen once. Sequences were derived from peripheral blood mononuclear cells, sampled before any cancer treatment. These TCRs come from a male donor aged 60 or older with stage II lung adenocarcinoma.

The J gene is TRBJ2-3, the V gene TRBV5-1, with 8 positions matching TRBD2. After removal of 0 bases from V and 3 bases from J, the junction contained 15 bases not matched to a gene. CDR1 SGHRS and CDR2 YFSETQ come from the germline V gene. The CDR3 has 19 residues. The CDR3 sequence is CASSLAAASGPPGTDTQYF. As DNA, the CDR3 is TGCGCCAGCAGCTTGGCGGCGGCTAGCGGGCCTCCGGGGACAGATACGCAGTATTTT.

This chain links TRBV7-2 with TRBJ2-4; tentatively, D is TRBD2 (5 bases). The V gene's germline CDR1 is SGHTA and CDR2 FQGNSA. V lost 1 base to trimming and J lost 6 bases, with 13 bases between them. This CDR3 spans 15 amino acids. CDR3 loop: CASSLGGSIGNIQYF. The CDR3, as DNA: TGTGCCAGCAGCTTAGGAGGGTCCATTGGAAACATTCAGTACTTC.

The chain is built from TRBV2 and TRBJ2-1; TRBD2 matches 7 bases. CDR1 SNHLY and CDR2 FYNNEI come from the germline V gene. The length of the CDR3 is 14 residues. The V gene end was trimmed by 9 bases and the J gene end by 8 bases; junction bases not matched to a gene: 13. CDR3: CASTSGILAHEQFF. In DNA form, the CDR3 reads TGTGCCAGTACATCGGGGATACTAGCGCATGAGCAGTTCTTC. The full variable domain, completed using reference TRBV2 and TRBJ2-1, is EPEVTQTPSHQVTQMGQEVILRCVPISNHLYFYWYRQILGQKVEFLVSFYNNEISEKSEIFDDQFSVERPDGSNFTLKIRSTKLEDSAMYFCASTSGILAHEQFFGPGTRLTVL.

This chain uses TRBV10-3 with TRBJ1-5; TRBD1 is a possible D gene (6 bases). V lost 6 bases and J lost 10, with 19 bases in between. CDR1 ENHRY and CDR2 SYGVKD come from the germline V gene. The CDR3 consists of 14 residues. CDR3 sequence reads: CAISPSGGREPQHF. The CDR3 nucleotides are TGTGCCATCAGCCCCTCGGGGGGGCGCGAACCCCAGCATTTT.

V and J are TRBV7-2 and TRBJ2-7; perhaps TRBD2 as D (5 bases). Trimming removed 4 bases at V and 6 bases at J, with 13 bases between. Germline assignment: CDR1 SGHTA and CDR2 FQGNSA. The CDR3 totals 13 residues. For the CDR3, the DNA is TGTGCCAGCAGCTGGGCCTGGGGAGCCGAGCAGTACTTC. Its translation: CASSWAWGAEQYF.

The chain recombines TRBV19 with TRBJ2-5; 7 bases align to TRBD1. With V trimmed by 3 bases and J by 5 bases, 6 bases remained unmatched. The CDR3 covers 14 residues. The germline V gene has CDR1 LNHDA and CDR2 SQIVND (reference sequence). CDR3 DNA: TGTGCCAGTAGTATCCAGGGGGTACAGGAGACCCAGTACTTC. Its translation is CASSIQGVQETQYF. Combining the CDR3 with reference TRBV19 and TRBJ2-5 gives the whole variable domain DGGITQSPKYLFRKEGQNVTLSCEQNLNHDAMYWYRQDPGQGLRLIYYSQIVNDFQKGDIAEGYSVSREKKESFPLTVTSAQKNPTAFYLCASSIQGVQETQYFGPGTRLLVL.

The chain has TRBV7-6 and TRBJ2-3; 7 bases match TRBD2. The CDR3 totals 17 residues. Germline CDR1 SGHVS, CDR2 FNYEAQ. V was pared by 3 bases and J by 0 bases, with 9 bases of the junction left unmatched. CDR3 nucleotide sequence: TGTGCCAGCAGCTTTAGGGTAGCGGGCACTAGCACAGATACGCAGTATTTT. It specifies CASSFRVAGTSTDTQYF.

This chain links TRBV5-1 with TRBJ2-1; TRBD2 aligns across 8 bases. CDR3 length: 15 residues. The germline gives CDR1 SGHRS, CDR2 YFSETQ. The ends lost 1 base at V and 7 bases at J; junction bases unmatched: 7. CDR3 residues: CASSLNGRASNEQFF. The DNA of the CDR3 is TGCGCCAGCAGCTTGAACGGGAGGGCCTCAAATGAGCAGTTCTTC. Combining the CDR3 with reference TRBV5-1 and TRBJ2-1 gives the whole variable domain KAGVTQTPRYLIKTRGQQVTLSCSPISGHRSVSWYQQTPGQGLQFLFEYFSETQRNKGNFPGRFSGRQFSNSRSEMNVSTLELGDSALYLCASSLNGRASNEQFFGPGTRLTVL.

This clone was recorded only once. V and J are TRBV5-5 and TRBJ2-4; no clear D gene. The CDR3 consists of 16 residues. Trimming removed 0 bases at V and 0 bases at J, with 10 bases between. Looked up from germline, CDR1 is SGHKS and CDR2 is YYEKEE (reference sequence). CDR3 sequence (DNA): TGTGCCAGCAGCTTGGAGGCGAGTGTAGCCAAAAACATTCAGTACTTC. It encodes CASSLEASVAKNIQYF.

The chain links TRBV28 to TRBJ2-7; D is ambiguous. Trimming shortened V by 8 bases and J by 0 bases, and 5 bases separated the two germline ends. Germline CDR1 reads MDHEN; CDR2 reads SYDVKM. There are 11 residues in the CDR3. The CDR3 DNA follows: TGTGCCAGCGTTAGCTCCTACGAGCAGTACTTC. It translates to CASVSSYEQYF.

J is TRBJ2-3 and V is TRBV7-2, with 8 bases lining up with TRBD2. CDR1 and CDR2 (germline): SGHTA, FQGNSA. The V gene end was trimmed by 7 bases and the J gene end by 7 bases; junction bases not matched to a gene: 13. This CDR3 region has 15 residues. The CDR3, as DNA: TGTGCCAGCAACACCCCCACTAGCGGAGTCAATACGCAGTATTTT. Its translation is CASNTPTSGVNTQYF. The complete variable domain, with remaining parts taken from reference TRBV7-2 and TRBJ2-3, reads GAGVSQSPSNKVTEKGKDVELRCDPISGHTALYWYRQSLGQGLEFLIYFQGNSAPDKSGLPSDRFSAERTGGSVSTLTIQRTQQEDSAVYLCASNTPTSGVNTQYFGPGTRLTVL.

In this sample, this clone turned up a few times. The CDR3 reads CASSQDVGILETQYF. The CDR3 nucleotides are TGCGCCAGCAGCCAAGATGTGGGAATCCTAGAGACCCAGTACTTC. This chain joins TRBV4-1 and TRBJ2-5; D uncertain. V dropped 0 bases and J dropped 4 bases, with 12 bases sitting between them. CDR1 is MGHRA, CDR2 YSYEKL, per germline. The CDR3 runs 15 residues.

V gene TRBV5-1 combines with J gene TRBJ1-1; no firm D call. Germline assignment: CDR1 SGHRS and CDR2 YFSETQ. This CDR3 contains 14 residues. V was trimmed by 2 bases and J by 0 bases, leaving 8 bases between them. DNA for the CDR3: TGCGCCAGCAGCTTAGGTAATCTGAACACTGAAGCTTTCTTT. Translating it yields CASSLGNLNTEAFF.

This chain joins TRBV6-1 and TRBJ1-3; TRBD1 matches at 9 bases. V trimming: 6 bases; J trimming: 11 bases; junction bases outside the gene matches: 11. Per germline, CDR1 MNHNS and CDR2 SASEGT. CDR3 length: 14 amino acids. CDR3 region: CASRPTGGSGAIYF. For the CDR3, the DNA is TGTGCCAGCAGGCCCACAGGGGGCAGTGGGGCCATATATTTT.

This clone was detected once. Other DNA sequences from this sample encode an identical CDR3 as well. The CDR3 region has the DNA TGTGCCACCAGCAGAGAGGGACAGGGTTCCTACGAGCAGTACTTC. Protein product: CATSREGQGSYEQYF. The chain links TRBV15 to TRBJ2-7, with TRBD1 identical over 9 bases. This CDR3 comprises 15 residues. Germline V gene sequence: CDR1 LNHNV, CDR2 YYDKDF (reference sequence). With V trimmed by 0 bases and J by 1 base, 1 base remained unmatched.

Concerning this clone: The DNA is left out, because the CDR3 cannot be placed on it with certainty; the CDR3 is given as TCRdb lists it. The rearrangement uses TRBV28 and TRBJ1-2. Including both end residues, the CDR3 is 15 amino acids long. CDR1 and CDR2 from the germline V gene are MDHEN and SYDVKM. CDR3 sequence: CASSSSRRGNYGYTF.

The CDR3 DNA is TGTGCCAGCAGCCCGGGGGCATCTTGGGTTGAAGCTTTCTTT. This gives the protein CASSPGASWVEAFF. V and J are TRBV7-9 and TRBJ1-1; TRBD1 is a possible D gene (6 bases). Looked up from germline, CDR1 is SEHNR and CDR2 is FQNEAQ (reference sequence). The CDR3 length is 14 residues. V lost 5 bases to trimming and J lost 7 bases, with 17 bases between them.

The DNA for the CDR3 is TGTGCCAGCAGTTCCCTCCTAGCGGCCTTTTACAATGAGCAGTTCTTC. It is translated as CASSSLLAAFYNEQFF. This chain connects TRBV28 to TRBJ2-1; 7 bases are shared with TRBD2. Trimming cost V 4 bases and J 4 bases; bases outside gene matches: 10. Germline lookup yields CDR1 MDHEN and CDR2 SYDVKM. CDR3 length equals 16 residues.

V gene TRBV4-2 combines with J gene TRBJ2-3; a weak D match, TRBD2 (6 bases). Germline values: CDR1 LGHNA, CDR2 YNFKEQ. This CDR3 contains 14 residues. The V end lost 1 base, the J end lost 4 bases, and 9 bases lay between the germline ends. The CDR3 DNA sequence: TGTGCCAGCAGCCAAGGGAGGGGTGCAGATACGCAGTATTTT. Translation: CASSQGRGADTQYF.

The J gene is TRBJ1-2, the V gene TRBV15; tentatively, D is TRBD1 (5 bases). This CDR3 has 15 residues. Looked up from germline, CDR1 is LNHNV and CDR2 is YYDKDF (reference sequence). The germline V and J ends were trimmed by 0 bases and 4 bases, with 12 bases remaining between them. CDR3 loop: CATSRERGSLYGYTF. The CDR3 nucleotides read TGTGCCACCAGCAGAGAGAGGGGCAGCCTCTATGGCTACACCTTC.

This chain connects TRBV30 to TRBJ1-1; D gene uncertain. The CDR3 runs to 13 residues. The V gene lost 8 bases and the J gene lost 10 bases, with 23 bases spanning the gap. The germline CDR1 and CDR2 sequences are GTSNPN and SVGIG (reference sequence). CDR3 in amino acids: CAQTTGSKSVAFF. CDR3 coding DNA: TGTGCCCAGACGACGGGGAGCAAAAGTGTAGCTTTCTTT.

The chain employs TRBV19 and TRBJ2-1; TRBD1 matches 10 bases. Germline V gene data show CDR1 as LNHDA and CDR2 as SQIVND (reference sequence). The CDR3 is 19 residues long. V lost 1 base to trimming and J lost 9 bases; unmatched junction nucleotides: 18. For the CDR3, the DNA is TGTGCCAGTAGTATAGGAGGAGCCGTCCCGGGACAGGGGCCGGGTGAGCAGTTCTTC. The encoded protein is CASSIGGAVPGQGPGEQFF.

This clone occurred a few times. The chain couples TRBV14 to TRBJ2-4; no firm D call. The CDR3 has 13 residues. Germline V CDR1 and CDR2: SGHDN, FVKESK. The V end lost 1 base, the J end lost 7 bases, and 8 bases lay between the germline ends. CDR3 sequence: CASSQGTINIQYF. The CDR3 nucleotides read TGTGCCAGCAGCCAAGGAACCATTAACATTCAGTACTTC.

The rearrangement uses TRBV7-3 and TRBJ1-1, with a possible D match to TRBD1 (6 bases). Per the germline V gene, CDR1 is SGHTA and CDR2 is FQGTGA. The CDR3 has 13 residues. V gave up 9 bases and J gave up 5 bases, with 16 bases separating them. This CDR3 reads CASSRGAGTEAFF. The CDR3 bases are TGTGCCAGTAGCCGGGGGGCTGGGACTGAAGCTTTCTTT.

The V call is TRBV28, the J call TRBJ1-1; D is unclear. The germline V gene has CDR1 MDHEN and CDR2 SYDVKM. Trimming took 3 bases from V and 0 from J, leaving 11 bases between them. The CDR3 runs to 15 residues. The CDR3 coding sequence is TGTGCCAGCAGTTTGGAGGGCAGGATGAACACTGAAGCTTTCTTT. It translates to CASSLEGRMNTEAFF.

Note on this clone: This likely comes from a read error, as the CDR3 has no conserved phenylalanine or tryptophan at its end. The DNA is left out, because the CDR3 cannot be placed on it with certainty; the CDR3 is given as TCRdb lists it. This rearrangement joins TRBV10-3 to TRBJ1-2. CDR1 and CDR2 (germline): ENHRY, SYGVKD. With termini counted, the CDR3 has 11 amino acids. The CDR3 region is CAISDGYRRPR.

V is TRBV6-1 and J is TRBJ2-3, with D hard to call. The CDR3 length is 13 residues. Germline lookup yields CDR1 MNHNS and CDR2 SASEGT. Trimming took off 6 bases at V and 2 bases at J, with 9 bases between the two ends. The CDR3 region is CASSQQTTDTQYF. The CDR3 bases are TGTGCCAGCAGCCAACAGACCACAGATACGCAGTATTTT.

The chain employs TRBV15 and TRBJ2-1; D call uncertain. CDR1 is LNHNV and CDR2 is YYDKDF in the germline V gene (reference sequence). The V gene lost 0 bases and the J gene lost 9 bases, with 12 bases spanning the gap. There are 14 residues in the CDR3. The CDR3 nucleotides read TGTGCCACCAGCAGAGATAGAACCCCGGGTGAGCAGTTCTTC. The encoded protein is CATSRDRTPGEQFF.